The source of this T cell receptor beta chain is a study of T cell responses to AZD1222 COVID-19 vaccine. Whole-study results and caveats: Sampling captured repertoires only after the peak T cell response.

This CDR3 contains 14 residues. Germline V lookup: CDR1 SEHNR, CDR2 FQNEAQ (reference sequence). V lost 4 bases and J lost 6; bases outside the gene matches: 7. Produced via immunoSEQ multiplex PCR; TCRdb's table is partial and in-frame only. The sample lists roughly 150,000 clones; over 75% were seen once. On this clone itself: The antigen remains undetermined.

The source was peripheral blood, collected on day 0 of AZD1222 vaccination. The TCR sequence derives from an adult in good health. The chain links TRBV7-9 to TRBJ1-2; TRBD1 agrees at 8 bases. The DNA of the CDR3 is TGTGCCAGCAGCTCGCGGACAGGGCGGGATGGCTACACCTTC. This gives the protein CASSSRTGRDGYTF.